This T cell receptor beta chain was sequenced in a study of T cell responses to AZD1222 COVID-19 vaccine. Data came from immunoSEQ multiplex PCR; TCRdb stores just in-frame clones and leaves some out. This sample yields under 150,000 clones, of which around 88% are seen a single time; approximately 6.5% belongs to the top ten. The CDR3 spans 14 residues. Germline V lookup: CDR1 SGDLS, CDR2 YYNGEE. V shed 3 bases, J shed 8 bases, and the junction held 8 bases outside the gene matches. The material sequenced was peripheral blood, taken 28 days after the second AZD1222 dose. V usage is TRBV9 and J usage is TRBJ1-2; 9 positions match TRBD1. This TCR derives from an adult who received the AZD1222 COVID-19 vaccine. The CDR3 reads CASSATGGAGGYTF. The CDR3 DNA reads as TGTGCCAGCAGCGCAACAGGGGGCGCAGGAGGCTACACCTTC.